This TCR beta chain was sequenced during a study of T cell responses to AZD1222 COVID-19 vaccine. Some clones are missing from TCRdb's copy, which holds only in-frame ones; the method was immunoSEQ multiplex PCR. The sample carries under 95,000 clones, 85% to 90% recorded once. V shed 4 bases, J shed 4 bases, and the junction held 4 bases outside the gene matches. Per germline, CDR1 SNHLY and CDR2 FYNNEI. The CDR3 consists of 15 residues. The receptor comes from an adult who received the AZD1222 COVID-19 vaccine. The material was peripheral blood, obtained 28 days after the second AZD1222 dose. The chain has TRBV2 and TRBJ2-3; the match to TRBD1 covers 11 bases. CDR3 sequence reads: CASSGWTGGPDTQYF. CDR3 nucleotide sequence: TGTGCCAGCAGTGGGTGGACAGGGGGCCCAGATACGCAGTATTTT.